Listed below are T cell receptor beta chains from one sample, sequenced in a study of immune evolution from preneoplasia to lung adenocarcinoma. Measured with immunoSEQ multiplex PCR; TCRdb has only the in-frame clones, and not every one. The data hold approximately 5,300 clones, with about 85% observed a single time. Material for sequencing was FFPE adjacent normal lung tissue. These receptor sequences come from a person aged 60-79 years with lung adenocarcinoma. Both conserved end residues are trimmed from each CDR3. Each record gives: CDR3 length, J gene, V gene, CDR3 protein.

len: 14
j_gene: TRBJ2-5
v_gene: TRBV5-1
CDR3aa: ASSLGPSGTGETQY

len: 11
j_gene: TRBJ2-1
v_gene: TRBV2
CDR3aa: ASRGQGAGEQF

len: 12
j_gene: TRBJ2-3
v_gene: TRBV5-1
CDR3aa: ASSLVTGTDTQY

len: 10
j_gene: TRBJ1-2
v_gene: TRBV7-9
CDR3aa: ASSPGTVGYT

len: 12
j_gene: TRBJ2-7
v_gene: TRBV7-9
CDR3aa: ASNDHSTFYEQY

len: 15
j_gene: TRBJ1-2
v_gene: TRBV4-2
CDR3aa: ASSQDYQGLTYYGYT

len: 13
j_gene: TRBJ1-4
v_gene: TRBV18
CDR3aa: ASSQDRSTNEKLF

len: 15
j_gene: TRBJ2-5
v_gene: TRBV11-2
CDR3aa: ASSSHGLAGGGETQY

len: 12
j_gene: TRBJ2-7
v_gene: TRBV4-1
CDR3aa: ASSHGPNSYEQY

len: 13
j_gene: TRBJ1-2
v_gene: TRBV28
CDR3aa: ASSSTQGADYGYT

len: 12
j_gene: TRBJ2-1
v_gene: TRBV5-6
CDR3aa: ASSLLALGVGQF

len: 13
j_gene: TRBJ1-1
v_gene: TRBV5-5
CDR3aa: ASSLDGQMNTEAF

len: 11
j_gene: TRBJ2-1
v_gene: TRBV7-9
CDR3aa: GSGGSSYNEQF

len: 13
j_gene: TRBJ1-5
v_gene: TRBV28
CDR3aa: ASAQGWGSNQPQH

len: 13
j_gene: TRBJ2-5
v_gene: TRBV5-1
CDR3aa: ASSLERTGGETQY

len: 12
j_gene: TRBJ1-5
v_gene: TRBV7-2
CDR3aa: ASSADSGNQPQH

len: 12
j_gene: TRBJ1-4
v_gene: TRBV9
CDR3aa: ASSVGSHNEKLF

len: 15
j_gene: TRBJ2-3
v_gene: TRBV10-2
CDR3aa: ASSGPLGGADTDTQY

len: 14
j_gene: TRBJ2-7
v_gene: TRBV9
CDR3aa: ASSHNRVTTRGEQY

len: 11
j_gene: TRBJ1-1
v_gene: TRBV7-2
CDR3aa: ASSLGTATEAF

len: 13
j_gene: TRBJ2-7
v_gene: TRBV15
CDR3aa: ATSPQVTSSYEQY

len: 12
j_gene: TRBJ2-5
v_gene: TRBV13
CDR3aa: ASSRRQGGETQY

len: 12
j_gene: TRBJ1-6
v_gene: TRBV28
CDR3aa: ASSLYRVDSPLH

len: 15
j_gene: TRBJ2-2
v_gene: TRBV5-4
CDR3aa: ASSPGISGRNTGELF

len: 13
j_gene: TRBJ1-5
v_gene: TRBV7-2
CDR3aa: ASSPTDRYGQPQH

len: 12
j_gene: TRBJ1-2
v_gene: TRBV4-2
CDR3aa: ASRALTGPQGYT

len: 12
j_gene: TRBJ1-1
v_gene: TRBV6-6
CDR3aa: ASSLGPGGRGAF

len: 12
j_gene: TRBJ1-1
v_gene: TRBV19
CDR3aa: ASSIIAMNTEAF

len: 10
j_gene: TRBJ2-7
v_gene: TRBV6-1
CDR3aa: ASSELGHEQY

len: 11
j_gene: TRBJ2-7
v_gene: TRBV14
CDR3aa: ASSQDRSYEQY

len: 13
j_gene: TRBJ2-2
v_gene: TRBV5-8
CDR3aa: ASSLTGRGTGELF

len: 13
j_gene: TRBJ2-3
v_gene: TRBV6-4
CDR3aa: ASQRSAGSTDTQY

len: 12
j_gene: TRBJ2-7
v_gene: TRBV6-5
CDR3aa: ASSYVSDSYEQY

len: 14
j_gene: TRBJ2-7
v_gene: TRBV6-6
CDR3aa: ASRDSPGGFDYEQY

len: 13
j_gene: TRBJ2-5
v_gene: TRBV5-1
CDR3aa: ASTIWRQGGETQY

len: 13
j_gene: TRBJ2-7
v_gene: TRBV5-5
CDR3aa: ASSLAGQGGYEQY

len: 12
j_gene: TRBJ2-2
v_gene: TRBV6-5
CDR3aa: ASSPSGVTGELF

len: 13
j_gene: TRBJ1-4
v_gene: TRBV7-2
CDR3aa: ASSSGPATNEKLF

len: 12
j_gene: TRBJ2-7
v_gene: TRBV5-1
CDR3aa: ASSPDREQSPSF

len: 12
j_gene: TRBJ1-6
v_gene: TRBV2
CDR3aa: ASRMRQGDSPLH

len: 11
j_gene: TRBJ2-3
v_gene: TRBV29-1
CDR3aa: SVVWDSTDTQY

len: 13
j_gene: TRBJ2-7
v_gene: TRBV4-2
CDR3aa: ASSHEGGMVYEQY

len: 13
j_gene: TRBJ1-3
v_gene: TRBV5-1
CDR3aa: ASSLVAGSGNTIY

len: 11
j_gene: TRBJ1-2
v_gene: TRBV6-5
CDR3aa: ASRTGEIYGYT

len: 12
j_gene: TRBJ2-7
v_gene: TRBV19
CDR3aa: ANHRDRGFEGQY

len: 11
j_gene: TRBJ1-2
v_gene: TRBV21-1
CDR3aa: ARGPLRHYGYT

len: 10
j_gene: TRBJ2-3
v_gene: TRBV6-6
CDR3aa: ASSYWTDTQY

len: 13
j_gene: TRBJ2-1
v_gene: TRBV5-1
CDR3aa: ASSLDGGSYNEQF

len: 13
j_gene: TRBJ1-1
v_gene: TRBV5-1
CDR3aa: ASSFQGGMSTEAF

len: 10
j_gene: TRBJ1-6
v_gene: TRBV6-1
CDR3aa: ASQGGYSPLH

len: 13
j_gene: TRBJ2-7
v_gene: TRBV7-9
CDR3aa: ASSFGQGVKNEQY

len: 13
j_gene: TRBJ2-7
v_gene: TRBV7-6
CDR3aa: ASSSTPGSSYEQY

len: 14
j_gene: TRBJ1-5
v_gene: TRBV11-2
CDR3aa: ASSPRGTGGGQPQH

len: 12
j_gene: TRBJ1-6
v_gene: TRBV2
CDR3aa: ASSLTGYNSPLH

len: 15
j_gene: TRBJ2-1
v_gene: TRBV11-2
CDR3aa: ASSLLPGSDGRNEQF

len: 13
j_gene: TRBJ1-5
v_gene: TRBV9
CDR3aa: ASSVDGALGQPQH

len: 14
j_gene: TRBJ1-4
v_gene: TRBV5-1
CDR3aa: ASSLAPGQQNEKLF